This T cell receptor (beta chain) was captured by sequencing in a study of blood T cell repertoires in COVID-19. The wider study: From the United States, Italy and Spain came samples of acute and convalescent COVID-19. PBMCs, B-cell-depleted T cells, or T cells provided the cDNA or gDNA that made up the material.

Germline V gene sequence: CDR1 SGHTA, CDR2 FQGNSA. This CDR3 is built from 17 residues. V lost 4 bases, J lost 5 bases, and 23 bases lay in between. In the original processing: By means of reference gene primer amplification, nucleated cell counts were estimated. The data were produced by immunoSEQ multiplex PCR, yet TCRdb's version contains in-frame clones alone and is incomplete. V and J calls and clone size are copied from that table; D and trimming were computed from the DNA. This table holds about 73,000 clones, approximately 82% found once. This clone was seen a handful of times. This chain uses TRBV7-2 with TRBJ2-5; D may be TRBD1 (7 bases). The material sequenced was peripheral blood. The sequence derives from a man in his fifties with active COVID-19. The CDR3 region is CASSSQGGTESAETQYF. CDR3 coding DNA: TGTGCCAGCAGCTCCCAGGGGGGAACTGAGTCCGCGGAGACCCAGTACTTC.